This T cell receptor beta chain was found in a study of early T cells in non-severe SARS-CoV-2 infection. Across the study: Unpaired chains resulted from sequencing bulk RNA of unsorted whole blood.

Study results and limitations: Private and CD4 specificities were missed by VDJdb matching, skewed to anti-spike CD8.

The TCR library protocol attached unique molecular identifiers to the individual cDNA molecules. From the 5' RACE reads, TCRdb called clonotypes with MiXCR, one entry per CDR3 protein. Of some 30,000 distinct CDR3 sequences listed, 4.5% are singletons. This clonotype was counted only a few times. No antigen is known for it. The CDR3 spans 16 residues. V lost 0 bases and J 0 bases, leaving 9 bases between the germline ends. CDR1 MNHEY and CDR2 SVGEGT come from the germline V gene. The sequence came from an adult who was a healthcare worker with PCR-confirmed SARS-CoV-2 infection or an uninfected control (not recorded which). The specimen sequenced was whole blood. This chain links TRBV6-2 or TRBV6-3 with TRBJ2-1; D is tentatively TRBD1 or TRBD2 (6 bases each). The CDR3 reads CASSYSGGPSYNEQFF. As DNA, the CDR3 is TGTGCCAGCAGTTACTCGGGGGGCCCCTCCTACAATGAGCAGTTCTTC.